These 18 T cell receptor beta chains were sequenced from one sample in a study of CD8 T cells in Susac syndrome. An amount of RNA that ranged from roughly 0.5 to 1 ug was reverse transcribed with random hexamers. TCRdb reanalysed the immunoSEQ multiplex PCR reads using MiXCR and keeps one entry per CDR3 protein. The sample gives some 110,000 distinct CDR3 sequences, 96% of which show up once; 0.13% to 0.15% is in the top ten. Sample: CD4+ T cells from PBMCs. These receptors were taken from a human donor with Susac syndrome.

The chain carries TRBV18 and TRBJ1-1; 7 bases align to TRBD1. With V trimmed by 4 bases and J by 1 base, 18 bases remained unmatched. This CDR3 spans 19 amino acids. Germline values: CDR1 KGHSH, CDR2 LQKENI. The chain's CDR3 is CASSQQVLGRGSRNTEAFF. The CDR3 DNA reads TGTGCCAGCTCACAACAGGTCCTAGGCAGGGGGAGTCGGAACACTGAAGCTTTCTTT.

In DNA, the CDR3 is TGCAGTGCCGAAGGAGGAGCATTCGAGCAGTTCTTC. As protein: CSAEGGAFEQFF. The rearrangement links TRBV20-1 to TRBJ2-1; maybe TRBD2 (5 bases). V was shortened by 6 bases and J by 10 bases, with 16 bases between the two germline ends. The CDR3 loop spans 12 amino acids. Germline V gene sequence: CDR1 DFQATT, CDR2 SNEGSKA (reference sequence).

The J gene is TRBJ2-1, the V gene TRBV18, with D maybe TRBD1 (5 bases). The CDR3 has 13 amino acids. Deletions cut 5 bases from V and 5 bases from J, with 10 bases between. Germline loops: CDR1 KGHSH, CDR2 LQKENI. CDR3 sequence reads: CASSSGPDNEQFF. As DNA, the CDR3 is TGTGCCAGCTCATCAGGGCCTGACAATGAGCAGTTCTTC.

The V and J genes are TRBV3-1 and TRBJ2-1, with D hard to call. Germline assignment: CDR1 LGHDT and CDR2 YNNKEL (reference sequence). Trimming cost V 4 bases and J 9 bases, with 10 bases left between them. The CDR3 loop spans 12 amino acids. This CDR3 reads CASSRRNIEQFF. The CDR3 DNA is TGTGCCAGCAGCCGACGTAATATTGAGCAGTTCTTC.

This clonotype appeared a single time. This chain links TRBV30 with TRBJ1-1; no clear D. CDR1 is GTSNPN, CDR2 SVGIG, per germline (reference sequence). V shed 2 bases and J shed 4 bases, with 11 bases lying between them. The CDR3 is 13 residues long. CDR3 DNA sequence: TGTGCCTGGAGTCCGGACTTCGGCACTGAAGCTTTCTTT. Translated: CAWSPDFGTEAFF.

CDR3 loop: CSVDSRGPPGGVGQYF. The CDR3 DNA reads TGCAGCGTTGATTCCCGAGGTCCTCCGGGGGGGGTAGGGCAGTACTTC. This chain links TRBV29-1 with TRBJ2-7, with TRBD2 matching over 8 bases. This CDR3 comprises 16 residues. J was trimmed by 9 bases and V by 3 bases; bases with no gene match: 19. Germline CDR1 SQVTM, CDR2 ANQGSEA.

The chain has TRBV30 and TRBJ1-2, with 8 bases aligning to TRBD1. CDR1 GTSNPN and CDR2 SVGIG come from the germline V gene (reference sequence). V trimming: 5 bases; J trimming: 4 bases; junction bases outside the gene matches: 3. The length of the CDR3 is 12 residues. For the CDR3, the DNA is TGTGCCTGGGACAGGGGATCCTATGGCTACACCTTC. Translating gives CAWDRGSYGYTF.

The gene calls are TRBV11-2 and TRBJ2-5, with D maybe TRBD1 (6 bases). Trimming stripped 1 base from V and 5 bases from J, with 14 bases between. Germline assignment: CDR1 SGHAT and CDR2 FQNNGV. The CDR3 loop spans 15 amino acids. CDR3 DNA: TGTGCCAGCAGCTTAGGATCCAGGGGCGCGGAGACCCAGTACTTC. As protein: CASSLGSRGAETQYF.

This chain's CDR3 is CASSLGGQTIHTQYF. In DNA form, the CDR3 reads TGTGCCAGCAGCCTGGGGGGACAGACCATACATACGCAGTATTTT. The chain employs TRBV7-6 and TRBJ2-3; D perhaps matches TRBD1 (7 bases). Trimming cost V 5 bases and J 7 bases, with 19 bases left between them. This CDR3 has 15 amino acids. Germline V gene sequence: CDR1 SGHVS, CDR2 FNYEAQ.

The rearrangement joins TRBV20-1 to TRBJ1-2; no clear D gene. CDR3 size: 14 residues. The ends were cut back, 3 bases at V and 7 bases at J, with 18 bases in the middle. Germline V gene data show CDR1 as DFQATT and CDR2 as SNEGSKA (reference sequence). The CDR3 loop is CSARTEVLRGGYTF. The CDR3 coding sequence is TGCAGTGCTAGGACGGAGGTCCTCCGGGGTGGCTACACCTTC.

The chain employs TRBV29-1 and TRBJ1-2, with D perhaps matching TRBD1 (5 bases). CDR3 length: 15 amino acids. With 3 bases removed from V and 4 bases from J, the gap between germline ends came to 18 bases. CDR1 is SQVTM and CDR2 is ANQGSEA in the germline V gene. DNA for the CDR3: TGCAGCGTTGATAACCCCGGGGGAGCAGGCTATGGCTACACCTTC. Residues: CSVDNPGGAGYGYTF.

This sequence joins TRBV9 and TRBJ2-7; 9 bases are a match to TRBD2. Germline V gene lookup returns CDR1 SGDLS and CDR2 YYNGEE. This CDR3 has 15 residues. V shed 4 bases and J 0 bases; nucleotides not matched to a gene: 5. The CDR3 reads CASSQTSGFSYEQYF. The CDR3 region has the DNA TGTGCCAGCAGCCAAACTAGCGGGTTCTCCTACGAGCAGTACTTC.

This rearrangement joins TRBV29-1 to TRBJ2-3; a possible D gene is TRBD1 (5 bases). The CDR3 covers 13 residues. Germline V lookup: CDR1 SQVTM, CDR2 ANQGSEA. Trimming took off 4 bases at V and 4 bases at J, with 12 bases between the two ends. The CDR3 DNA is TGCAGCGTTGCCCAGGTAGGGGCAGATACGCAGTATTTT. It codes for CSVAQVGADTQYF.

J is TRBJ1-1 and V is TRBV5-4; D unclear. The CDR3 loop spans 15 amino acids. Germline assignment: CDR1 SGHNT and CDR2 YYREEE (reference sequence). Trimming removed 0 bases from V and 1 base from J, with 10 bases in between. CDR3 DNA sequence: TGTGCCAGCAGCTTGGCAGGCCCGAGGAACACTGAAGCTTTCTTT. This encodes CASSLAGPRNTEAFF.

CDR3 DNA: TGTGCCAGCAGCCATACCGGGACAGGCTACGAGCAGTACTTC. It specifies CASSHTGTGYEQYF. The chain carries TRBV5-4 and TRBJ2-7; TRBD1 agrees at 8 bases. The V gene's germline CDR1 is SGHNT and CDR2 YYREEE (reference sequence). V gave up 4 bases and J gave up 3 bases; unmatched junction bases: 6. The CDR3 has 14 amino acids.

This chain connects TRBV19 to TRBJ2-5; D call uncertain. The germline CDR1 and CDR2 sequences are LNHDA and SQIVND (reference sequence). This CDR3 is built from 13 residues. Between the trimmed V and J ends, which lost 3 bases and 5 bases, there was a span of 10 bases. CDR3 residues: CASSIAFGETQYF. In nucleotides, the CDR3 is TGTGCCAGTAGTATCGCCTTTGGGGAGACCCAGTACTTC.

This chain joins TRBV11-3 and TRBJ2-1; 8 nucleotides align to TRBD2. Germline CDR1 is SGHNT and CDR2 is YENEEA. J gave up 3 bases and V 6 bases, and 7 bases lay outside the gene matches. The CDR3 is 15 residues long. The CDR3 sequence is CASSSGTSYYNEQFF. The CDR3 bases are TGTGCCAGCAGTTCCGGGACTAGTTACTACAATGAGCAGTTCTTC. Together with reference TRBV11-3 and TRBJ2-1, the CDR3 gives the full variable domain: EAGVVQSPRYKIIEKKQPVAFWCNPISGHNTLYWYLQNLGQGPELLIRYENEEAVDDSQLPKDRFSAERLKGVDSTLKIQPAELGDSAVYLCASSSGTSYYNEQFFGPGTRLTVL.

V is TRBV18 and J is TRBJ2-5, with 7 bases fitting TRBD1. Germline assignment: CDR1 KGHSH and CDR2 LQKENI. V lost 3 bases, J lost 2 bases, and 6 bases stayed unmatched. The CDR3 spans 15 residues. CDR3 in amino acids: CASSPGQADQETQYF. CDR3 bases: TGTGCCAGCTCACCTGGACAGGCCGATCAAGAGACCCAGTACTTC.